This T cell receptor (beta chain) comes out of a study of blood T cell repertoires in COVID-19. For the study at large: Samples of COVID-19 (acute and convalescent) were obtained from the United States, Italy and Spain. PBMCs, B-cell-depleted T cells, or T cells provided the cDNA or gDNA that made up the material.

Germline V gene lookup returns CDR1 SGHVS and CDR2 FQNEAQ. The CDR3 runs 16 residues. V shed 0 bases and J 4 bases; nucleotides not matched to a gene: 6. In the original workflow: Reference gene primer amplification gave estimated nucleated cell counts. Sequencing was performed with immunoSEQ multiplex PCR; in TCRdb, only in-frame clones are kept and a portion is missing. The V and J calls and clone size were taken over from that table, and D and trimming were inferred from the DNA. The sample records 150,000 to 200,000 clones, about nine tenths being singletons. Sequenced: peripheral blood. This sequence joins TRBV7-8 and TRBJ1-5; 7 bases map to TRBD1. The receptor was derived from a man between 65 and 85 years old with active or convalescent COVID-19. The CDR3 DNA follows: TGTGCCAGCAGCTTAGCGGGTTACAGGGGAAATCAGCCCCAGCATTTT. Translation: CASSLAGYRGNQPQHF.